Described below is a single T cell receptor (beta chain) sequence and its context. Trimming took off 4 bases at V and 0 bases at J, with 13 bases between the two ends. This CDR3 is built from 16 residues. Germline CDR1 and CDR2: KGHSH and LQKENI. These data come from a study of vaccination and CD4 T cells after COVID-19. Time point meaning: late sampling 161 to 241 days after vaccination in a few convalescent patients. TCRdb itself ran the PCR reads through MiXCR, one entry per CDR3 protein. The data show some 33,000 distinct CDR3 sequences, around 33% seen once. The chain couples TRBV18 to TRBJ1-5, with TRBD1 as a possible D gene (6 bases). The sequence derives from a human donor who had recovered from COVID-19. Material: CD4+ T cells from blood, obtained about 7 months after SARS-CoV-2 vaccination. The CDR3 sequence is CASSLSTGLSNQPQHF. The CDR3 DNA reads as TGTGCCAGCTCACTATCGACAGGACTTAGCAATCAGCCCCAGCATTTT.